This T cell receptor (beta chain) stems from a study of cytomegalovirus exposure and HLA in healthy donors. This clone has only a few counts. What it binds is unknown. Whole-study findings and limits: Researchers catalogued approximately 170 TCR beta chains as cytomegalovirus-associated. Within the data, a cluster of highly shared sequence variants was likely a sequencing artifact.

The PCR was carried out with 60 Vbeta primers and 13 Jbeta primers. The repertoire was sequenced with immunoSEQ multiplex PCR; TCRdb's copy has only in-frame clones and lacks some. The sample contains about 59,000 clones, roughly 75% of which appear only once. The germline V gene has CDR1 SGHNT and CDR2 YYREEE (reference sequence). The CDR3 runs to 15 residues. With 5 bases clipped from V and 4 bases from J, the junction kept 7 bases outside the gene matches. The chain employs TRBV5-4 and TRBJ2-1; 9 bases align to TRBD2. The sequence derives from a man younger than 40 in good health and CMV-seropositive. The sequenced sample consisted of PBMCs. The CDR3 region has the DNA TGTGCCAGCAGAGCCGGGACTAGCTATTACAATGAGCAGTTCTTC. Translated: CASRAGTSYYNEQFF.